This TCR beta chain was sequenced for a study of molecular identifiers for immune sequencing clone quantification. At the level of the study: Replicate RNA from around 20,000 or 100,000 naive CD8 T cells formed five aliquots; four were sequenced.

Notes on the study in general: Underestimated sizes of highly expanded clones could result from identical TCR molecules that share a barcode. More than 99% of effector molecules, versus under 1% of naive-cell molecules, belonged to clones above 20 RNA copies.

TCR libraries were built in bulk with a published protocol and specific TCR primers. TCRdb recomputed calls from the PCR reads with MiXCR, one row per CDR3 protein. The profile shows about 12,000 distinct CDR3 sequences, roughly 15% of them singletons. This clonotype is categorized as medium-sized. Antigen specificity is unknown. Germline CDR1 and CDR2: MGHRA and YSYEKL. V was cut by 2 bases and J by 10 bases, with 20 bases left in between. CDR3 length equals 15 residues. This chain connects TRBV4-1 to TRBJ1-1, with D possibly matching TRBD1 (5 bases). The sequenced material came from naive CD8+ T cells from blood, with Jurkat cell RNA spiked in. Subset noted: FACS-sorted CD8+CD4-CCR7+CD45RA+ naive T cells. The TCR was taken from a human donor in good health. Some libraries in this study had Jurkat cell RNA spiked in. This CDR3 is CASSQSPGGFIGAFF. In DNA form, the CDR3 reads TGCGCCAGCAGCCAAAGCCCTGGGGGGTTTATCGGAGCTTTCTTT.